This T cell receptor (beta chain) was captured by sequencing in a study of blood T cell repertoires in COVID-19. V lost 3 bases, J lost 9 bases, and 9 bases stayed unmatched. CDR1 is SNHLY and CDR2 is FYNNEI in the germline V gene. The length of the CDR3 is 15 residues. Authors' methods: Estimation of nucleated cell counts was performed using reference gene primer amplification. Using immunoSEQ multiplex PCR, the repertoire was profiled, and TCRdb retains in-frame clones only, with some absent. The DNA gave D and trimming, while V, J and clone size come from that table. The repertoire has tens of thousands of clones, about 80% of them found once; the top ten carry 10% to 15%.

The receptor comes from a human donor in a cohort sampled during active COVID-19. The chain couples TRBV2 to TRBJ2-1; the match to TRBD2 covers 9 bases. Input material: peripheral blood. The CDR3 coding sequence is TGTGCCAGCAGTGACGGTGGACTAGCGCTTAGTGAGCAGTTCTTC. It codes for CASSDGGLALSEQFF.